Each of the 10 T cell receptor beta chains below was sequenced from the same sample in a study of T cell responses to AZD1222 COVID-19 vaccine (dated by TCRdb to 2020 to 2022). The protocol used for the library was the immunoSEQ multiplex PCR assay. Entries here come from immuneACCESS through TCRdb and include only in-frame sequences with V and J called. Some clones fail to appear in such tables; in the studies checked, an unresolved V gene covers under half of the shortfall, and the cause of the remainder is unknown. For this sample there are approximately 110,000 clones; around 88% appear just once. The ten largest clones capture approximately 5.4% of the sample. The meaning of the sample's time point label: baseline before first vaccination. The specimen was peripheral blood, collected on day 0 of AZD1222 vaccination. These receptors originate from an adult in good health.

The chain has TRBV18 and TRBJ1-1; D ambiguous. CDR3 length: 13 residues. The germline V gene has CDR1 KGHSH and CDR2 LQKENI. V lost 4 bases, J lost 3 bases, and 9 bases lay in between. The CDR3 region has the DNA TGTGCCAGCTCACATGCGGGGTACACTGAAGCTTTCTTT. This translates into CASSHAGYTEAFF.

The V and J genes are TRBV7-8 and TRBJ1-1; D gene ambiguous. Germline values: CDR1 SGHVS, CDR2 FQNEAQ. Trimming stripped 0 bases from V and 5 bases from J, with 7 bases between. The CDR3 sequence is 13 residues long. The CDR3 region has the DNA TGTGCCAGCAGCTTAGCAGAGGGTACTGAAGCTTTCTTT. The encoded protein is CASSLAEGTEAFF.

This chain connects TRBV18 to TRBJ1-2; TRBD1 might be the D (5 bases). Per germline, CDR1 KGHSH and CDR2 LQKENI. The CDR3 extends over 14 amino acids. V was shortened by 0 bases and J by 4 bases, with 9 bases between the two germline ends. The CDR3 sequence is CASSPPGGLYGYTF. The CDR3 DNA reads as TGTGCCAGCTCACCACCTGGGGGTCTCTATGGCTACACCTTC.

The rearrangement joins TRBV12-3 or TRBV12-4 to TRBJ2-3, with TRBD2 matching 8 bases. The J segment lost 6 bases and the V segment lost 6 bases, leaving 5 bases of the junction unmatched. This CDR3 contains 13 residues. The CDR3 is CASRQRGGDTQYF. The DNA for the CDR3 is TGTGCCAGCAGGCAGCGCGGGGGGGATACGCAGTATTTT.

J is TRBJ2-6 and V is TRBV7-2; no clear D. The germline V gene has CDR1 SGHTA and CDR2 FQGNSA. The CDR3 sequence is 18 residues long. The V and J ends lost 3 bases and 0 bases respectively, with 15 bases between them. The CDR3 DNA sequence: TGTGCCAGCAGCTTGGATGGATCCCCGAGCTCTGGGGCCAACGTCCTGACTTTC. Protein: CASSLDGSPSSGANVLTF.

The chain links TRBV10-1 to TRBJ1-6, with D unresolved. Trimming cost V 3 bases and J 10 bases, with 10 bases left between them. The CDR3 has 13 amino acids. The germline V gene encodes CDR1 WNHNN and CDR2 SYGVQD (reference sequence). CDR3 DNA: TGCGCCAGCAGTGATCGGGAGCGCTCACCCCTCCACTTT. Encoded protein: CASSDRERSPLHF.

This clone was observed once. The chain carries TRBV27 and TRBJ2-6; D is undetermined. V was cut by 2 bases and J by 0 bases, with 17 bases left in between. Germline V CDR1 and CDR2: MNHEY, SMNVEV (reference sequence). There are 19 residues in the CDR3. CDR3 sequence (DNA): TGTGCCAGCAGTTTACTATCGAACAGTAAATACTCTGGGGCCAACGTCCTGACTTTC. Encoded protein: CASSLLSNSKYSGANVLTF. Complete variable domain (other parts from reference TRBV27 and TRBJ2-6): EAQVTQNPRYLITVTGKKLTVTCSQNMNHEYMSWYRQDPGLGLRQIYYSMNVEVTDKGDVPEGYKVSRKEKRNFPLILESPSPNQTSLYFCASSLLSNSKYSGANVLTFGAGSRLTVL.

As regards this clone: This same CDR3 is encoded by further DNA sequences in the sample. The CDR3 sequence: CASSPRQGAGEKLFF. DNA of the CDR3: TGTGCCAGCAGCCCGAGACAGGGGGCGGGCGAAAAACTGTTTTTT. The V gene is TRBV7-9, the J gene TRBJ1-4, with TRBD1 matching over 10 bases. V lost 5 bases, J lost 8 bases, and 8 bases stayed unmatched. This CDR3 comprises 15 residues. CDR1 SEHNR and CDR2 FQNEAQ come from the germline V gene (reference sequence). The full variable domain, with the rest looked up from reference TRBV7-9 and TRBJ1-4, is DTGVSQNPRHKITKRGQNVTFRCDPISEHNRLYWYRQTLGQGPEFLTYFQNEAQLEKSRLLSDRFSAERPKGSFSTLEIQRTEQGDSAMYLCASSPRQGAGEKLFFGSGTQLSVL.

CDR3: CASSHPPEGGLVGTGELFF. In DNA, the CDR3 is TGCGCCAGCAGCCACCCCCCGGAAGGGGGACTAGTGGGCACCGGGGAGCTGTTTTTT. The chain couples TRBV4-1 to TRBJ2-2; 8 bases line up with TRBD2. Per the germline V gene, CDR1 is MGHRA and CDR2 is YSYEKL. The ends lost 3 bases at V and 4 bases at J; junction bases unmatched: 16. CDR3 length: 19 amino acids.

The chain is built from TRBV5-1 and TRBJ1-2; no clear D. CDR1 and CDR2 (germline): SGHRS, YFSETQ. V gave up 0 bases and J gave up 6 bases, with 12 bases separating them. The length of the CDR3 is 14 residues. CDR3 bases: TGCGCCAGCAGCTTGGGAATCGGTAGGGATGGCTACACCTTC. This encodes CASSLGIGRDGYTF.